The 18 T cell receptor beta chains below come from one sample, sequenced in a study of post-analysis software for immune sequencing data. Findings and limits, study-wide: Patients used five TRBV segments, including TRBV5-6, TRBV5-1 and TRBV20-1, more often than controls.

Their cognate antigens are unknown. cDNA libraries of TCR beta carried unique molecular identifiers. TCRdb reprocessed the PCR reads via MiXCR and lists one record per CDR3 protein. The sample carries hundreds of thousands of distinct CDR3 sequences, about 27% recorded once. Input material: blood. Source of these receptors: a girl aged 5 to 17 with multiple sclerosis.

Remarks on this clonotype: This may arise from a read error, as a much more abundant clone is one base away. V usage is TRBV29-1 and J usage is TRBJ2-7; 9 nucleotides match TRBD1. Germline V lookup: CDR1 SQVTM, CDR2 ANQGSEA. The CDR3 consists of 13 residues. With V trimmed by 8 bases and J by 7 bases, 12 bases remained unmatched. CDR3 sequence: CSLSGQGYNEQYF. CDR3 in DNA: TGCAGCCTCTCGGGACAGGGCTACAATGAGCAGTACTTC.

This clonotype was found once. The V and J genes are TRBV29-1 and TRBJ2-5, with a tentative D call TRBD2 (6 bases). The V and J ends lost 5 bases and 3 bases respectively, with 10 bases between them. Germline V gene lookup returns CDR1 SQVTM and CDR2 ANQGSEA. The CDR3 spans 12 residues. The CDR3 loop is CSVRGIEETQYF. Here the CDR3 DNA reads TGCAGCGTTCGGGGGATTGAAGAGACCCAGTACTTC.

There are a few counts of this clonotype. V gene TRBV7-2 combines with J gene TRBJ1-5, with 7 bases lining up with TRBD1. Losses at the gene ends were 1 base for V and 3 bases for J; bases not matched to a gene: 12. This CDR3 region has 18 residues. Germline loops: CDR1 SGHTA, CDR2 FQGNSA. CDR3 nucleotides: TGTGCCAGCAGCTTAGGTGACAGGGCGATATCGAACAATCAGCCCCAGCATTTT. Translating gives CASSLGDRAISNNQPQHF.

The V and J genes are TRBV7-2 and TRBJ2-1, with TRBD2 as a possible D gene (5 bases). The DNA end is more similar to TRBJ2-7, so the J call may be wrong. Germline V lookup: CDR1 SGHTA, CDR2 FQGNSA. The CDR3 spans 15 residues. Here the CDR3 reads CASSPHGNPNNEQYF. The CDR3 DNA reads as TGTGCCAGCAGCCCCCACGGGAATCCCAACAATGAGCAGTACTTC.

The genes are TRBV3-1 and TRBJ2-7, with a weak D call TRBD2 (6 bases). V was cut by 1 base and J by 4 bases, with 29 bases left in between. Germline V gene data show CDR1 as LGHDT and CDR2 as YNNKEL (reference sequence). The CDR3 contains 20 residues. The CDR3 DNA follows: TGTGCCAGCAGCCAAGTTTGGTTGGCAGGGCTGGGGGGAGTACGGTACGAGCAGTACTTC. As protein: CASSQVWLAGLGGVRYEQYF.

V usage is TRBV20-1 and J usage is TRBJ1-2; D gene ambiguous. Trimming shortened V by 1 base and J by 4 bases, and 13 bases separated the two germline ends. The CDR3 length is 14 residues. Germline-derived CDR1 and CDR2 are DFQATT and SNEGSKA (reference sequence). The CDR3 spells CSARVEPTSYGYTF. The CDR3 nucleotides read TGCAGTGCTAGAGTTGAACCGACCTCCTATGGCTACACCTTC.

This clonotype turned up a few times. This chain joins TRBV29-1 and TRBJ2-5; the match to TRBD2 covers 9 bases. CDR1 is SQVTM and CDR2 is ANQGSEA in the germline V gene. V lost 8 bases, J lost 5 bases, and 9 bases stayed unmatched. This CDR3 has 13 residues. The CDR3 protein is CSSGALAGETQYF. The CDR3, as DNA: TGCAGCTCCGGGGCCCTAGCGGGGGAGACCCAGTACTTC.

This clonotype was observed at least ten times. This chain uses TRBV5-1 with TRBJ2-1; D is unclear. The germline gives CDR1 SGHRS, CDR2 YFSETQ. The CDR3 covers 16 residues. Trimming removed 4 bases at V and 0 bases at J, with 14 bases between. CDR3 nucleotides: TGCGCCAGCAGCCAACTTCCCAGAAGCTCCTACAATGAGCAGTTCTTC. Translated, it gives CASSQLPRSSYNEQFF.

The V gene is TRBV24-1, the J gene TRBJ2-5; TRBD2 aligns across 11 bases. The ends lost 7 bases at V and 4 bases at J; junction bases unmatched: 7. This CDR3 has 15 amino acids. Germline CDR1 and CDR2: KGHDR and SFDVKD. The DNA of the CDR3 is TGTGCCACCAGGGATAGCGGGGGGGCCGGAGAGACCCAGTACTTC. This sequence encodes CATRDSGGAGETQYF.

The V call is TRBV7-8, the J call TRBJ2-1; TRBD2 aligns across 7 bases. J lost 1 base, V lost 5 bases, and 5 bases had no gene match. CDR3 length: 15 residues. The germline CDR1 and CDR2 sequences are SGHVS and FQNEAQ. CDR3 bases: TGTGCCAGCAGCCCCGGGACTACATCCTACAATGAGCAGTTCTTC. Protein: CASSPGTTSYNEQFF.

V gene TRBV6-1 combines with J gene TRBJ2-5; 10 bases are a match to TRBD2. CDR3 size: 15 residues. The V gene's germline CDR1 is MNHNS and CDR2 SASEGT. Trimming removed 6 bases from V and 5 bases from J; junction bases left unmatched: 9. As DNA, the CDR3 is TGTGCCAGCAGAGCAAGCGGGGGGGCTTCGGAGACCCAGTACTTC. Encoded protein: CASRASGGASETQYF.

This clonotype was seen only a few times. V and J are TRBV28 and TRBJ2-7, with 10 bases lining up with TRBD1. The CDR3 is 16 residues long. J was trimmed by 4 bases and V by 4 bases; bases with no gene match: 10. Per the germline V gene, CDR1 is MDHEN and CDR2 is SYDVKM. The CDR3 protein is CASSSRVTGGSYEQYF. Written as DNA, the CDR3 is TGTGCCAGCAGTTCCCGGGTGACAGGGGGCTCTTACGAGCAGTACTTC.

The V gene is TRBV15, the J gene TRBJ2-1; TRBD1 matches 10 bases. Germline values: CDR1 LNHNV, CDR2 YYDKDF (reference sequence). The CDR3 runs 16 residues. The V gene end was trimmed by 0 bases and the J gene end by 9 bases; junction bases not matched to a gene: 8. The CDR3 loop is CATSREPGQGKREQFF. As DNA, the CDR3 is TGTGCCACCAGCAGAGAGCCGGGACAGGGGAAGCGTGAGCAGTTCTTC.

The J gene is TRBJ2-7, the V gene TRBV13; possibly TRBD1 or TRBD2 for D (6 bases each). V lost 7 bases and J lost 0, with 19 bases in between. Germline V gene lookup returns CDR1 PRHDT and CDR2 FYEKMQ (reference sequence). The CDR3 length is 16 residues. As DNA, the CDR3 is TGTGCCAGCACCGTAGGGGGGTACGCGCCCTCCTACGAGCAGTACTTC. Protein sequence: CASTVGGYAPSYEQYF. The full variable domain, rest sourced from reference TRBV13 and TRBJ2-7, is AAGVIQSPRHLIKEKRETATLKCYPIPRHDTVYWYQQGPGQDPQFLISFYEKMQSDKGSIPDRFSAQQFSDYHSELNMSSLELGDSALYFCASTVGGYAPSYEQYFGPGTRLTVT.

This clonotype came up a few times. This chain connects TRBV15 to TRBJ2-7; D gene unclear. Trimming stripped 0 bases from V and 0 bases from J, with 6 bases between. CDR1 LNHNV and CDR2 YYDKDF come from the germline V gene (reference sequence). This CDR3 has 14 amino acids. The CDR3 sequence is CATSRDLGSYEQYF. The CDR3 nucleotides are TGTGCCACCAGCAGAGATCTTGGCTCCTACGAGCAGTACTTC.

The chain is built from TRBV20-1 and TRBJ2-3; 14 nucleotides align to TRBD2. Trimming cost V 7 bases and J 4 bases; bases outside gene matches: 7. CDR3 length equals 15 residues. CDR1 DFQATT and CDR2 SNEGSKA come from the germline V gene (reference sequence). The CDR3 sequence: CSGLTSGRAPDTQYF. In nucleotides, the CDR3 is TGCAGTGGCCTGACTAGCGGGAGGGCCCCAGATACGCAGTATTTT.

This clonotype was seen ten or more times. The gene calls are TRBV27 and TRBJ1-2, with 8 positions matching TRBD1. CDR1 MNHEY and CDR2 SMNVEV come from the germline V gene (reference sequence). The trim removed 4 bases at V and 7 bases at J, leaving 8 bases unmatched. This CDR3 contains 14 residues. The CDR3 loop reads CASSSAGGAVGYTF. In nucleotides, the CDR3 is TGTGCCAGCAGTTCCGCAGGGGGCGCTGTTGGCTACACCTTC.

This clonotype occurred a few times. The chain links TRBV15 to TRBJ2-7; tentatively, D is TRBD1 or TRBD2 (7 bases each). The CDR3 has 15 residues. V was shortened by 0 bases and J by 7 bases, with 16 bases between the two germline ends. CDR1 and CDR2 from the germline V gene are LNHNV and YYDKDF (reference sequence). CDR3 bases: TGTGCCACCAGCAGAGATCAGGGGGGGGCTGAGGAGCAGTACTTC. This sequence encodes CATSRDQGGAEEQYF. Full variable domain (rest looked up from reference TRBV15 and TRBJ2-7): DAMVIQNPRYQVTQFGKPVTLSCSQTLNHNVMYWYQQKSSQAPKLLFHYYDKDFNNEADTPDNFQSRRPNTSFCFLDIRSPGLGDTAMYLCATSRDQGGAEEQYFGPGTRLTVT.